The 14 T cell receptor beta chains given below trace back to one sample, sequenced in a study of blood T cell repertoires in COVID-19. Assay used: immunoSEQ multiplex PCR; TCRdb lists only in-frame clones, some missing. The sample gives about 100,000 clones, roughly 85% of which show up once; 9.5% to 13% is in the top ten. Sequencing was done on a sample of peripheral blood. All receptors derive from a woman aged 70 to 79 with acute or convalescent COVID-19.

The rearrangement uses TRBV7-8 and TRBJ2-2; D remains unclear. CDR3 length: 13 residues. V lost 3 bases to trimming and J lost 1 base, with 3 bases between them. Germline V gene data show CDR1 as SGHVS and CDR2 as FQNEAQ. The CDR3 sequence: CASSFMNTGELFF. Written as DNA, the CDR3 is TGTGCCAGCAGCTTTATGAACACCGGGGAGCTGTTTTTT.

This chain uses TRBV7-9 with TRBJ1-5, with D possibly being TRBD1 (6 bases). The V gene's germline CDR1 is SEHNR and CDR2 FQNEAQ (reference sequence). The CDR3 totals 17 residues. Trimming shortened V by 5 bases and J by 3 bases, and 20 bases separated the two germline ends. Written as DNA, the CDR3 is TGTGCCAGCAGCCACAAATCACAGGGAAAGGACAATCAGCCCCAGCATTTT. This gives the protein CASSHKSQGKDNQPQHF.

In its sample, this clone was seen once. The chain links TRBV19 to TRBJ1-1, with 10 bases fitting TRBD1. Unmatched junction bases numbered 3, after V lost 5 bases and J lost 6 bases. Germline-derived CDR1 and CDR2 are LNHDA and SQIVND (reference sequence). The CDR3 extends over 13 amino acids. In DNA, the CDR3 is TGTGCCAGTAGTCTGGGACAGGGGTCTGAAGCTTTCTTT. Translated: CASSLGQGSEAFF.

This sequence joins TRBV9 and TRBJ2-2; TRBD1 matches 7 bases. V dropped 3 bases and J dropped 7; count of bases not matched to a gene: 15. CDR1 is SGDLS, CDR2 YYNGEE, per germline. The CDR3 has 17 amino acids. The CDR3 coding sequence is TGTGCCAGCAGCGCGCCCCCCCCGGGACAGTTCATCGGGGAGCTGTTTTTT. Residues: CASSAPPPGQFIGELFF.

Remarks on this clone: The sample carries other DNA sequences with the same CDR3. The chain couples TRBV11-2 to TRBJ1-5; TRBD1 is a possible D gene (6 bases). Trimming took off 0 bases at V and 4 bases at J, with 7 bases between the two ends. Germline loops: CDR1 SGHAT, CDR2 FQNNGV. The CDR3 consists of 14 residues. The chain's CDR3 is CASSLDRGNQPQHF. The CDR3 nucleotides read TGTGCCAGCAGCTTAGACAGGGGAAATCAGCCCCAGCATTTT. Variable domain in full (rest from reference TRBV11-2 and TRBJ1-5): EAGVAQSPRYKIIEKRQSVAFWCNPISGHATLYWYQQILGQGPKLLIQFQNNGVVDDSQLPKDRFSAERLKGVDSTLKIQPAKLEDSAVYLCASSLDRGNQPQHFGDGTRLSIL.

The gene calls are TRBV3-1 (or the pseudogene TRBV3-2) and TRBJ1-5; weak D call: TRBD1 (5 bases). The length of the CDR3 is 15 residues. CDR1 and CDR2 from the germline V gene are LGHDT and YNNKEL (reference sequence). V lost 0 bases and J 3 bases, leaving 9 bases between the germline ends. CDR3 DNA sequence: TGTGCCAGCAGCCAAGAGGGCAGGGACAATCAGCCCCAGCATTTT. Residues: CASSQEGRDNQPQHF.

This chain joins TRBV3-1 (or the pseudogene TRBV3-2) and TRBJ1-5, with TRBD1 identical over 9 bases. CDR3 length equals 17 residues. The germline CDR1 and CDR2 sequences are LGHDT and YNNKEL (reference sequence). The trim removed 0 bases at V and 8 bases at J, leaving 11 bases unmatched. As DNA, the CDR3 is TGTGCCAGCAGCCAAGATTCGGGGACAGGGTTGGATAAGCCCCAGCATTTT. This codes for CASSQDSGTGLDKPQHF.

The chain couples TRBV9 to TRBJ2-1; D is perhaps TRBD1 (6 bases). Germline lookup yields CDR1 SGDLS and CDR2 YYNGEE. Trimming shortened V by 0 bases and J by 13 bases, and 8 bases separated the two germline ends. The CDR3 contains 11 residues. The CDR3 DNA is TGTGCCAGCAGCGTAGAGGGGGAACAGTTCTTC. It encodes CASSVEGEQFF.

V and J are TRBV6-5 and TRBJ2-2, with TRBD1 as a possible D gene (6 bases). The CDR3 extends over 15 amino acids. V was cut by 4 bases and J by 3 bases, with 12 bases left in between. CDR1 is MNHEY, CDR2 SVGAGI, per germline. CDR3 residues: CASSLTGMDTGELFF. CDR3 DNA: TGTGCCAGCAGTTTAACAGGGATGGACACCGGGGAGCTGTTTTTT.

The gene calls are TRBV28 and TRBJ2-2, with D possibly TRBD1 on 5 matching bases. The V end was cut by 6 bases, the J end by 5 bases, with 22 bases between. Germline V lookup: CDR1 MDHEN, CDR2 SYDVKM. The CDR3 covers 17 residues. CDR3: CASSSATDVVWTGELFF. Written as DNA, the CDR3 is TGTGCCAGCAGCTCTGCGACAGATGTTGTCTGGACCGGGGAGCTGTTTTTT.

V and J are TRBV10-3 and TRBJ1-2; D may be TRBD1 (5 bases). Germline V CDR1 and CDR2: ENHRY, SYGVKD. Trimming stripped 0 bases from V and 6 bases from J, with 11 bases between. The CDR3 contains 14 residues. Here the CDR3 reads CAISESNQGNGYTF. The CDR3 DNA reads TGTGCCATCAGTGAGTCGAACCAGGGAAATGGCTACACCTTC.

J is TRBJ1-5 and V is TRBV12-3 or TRBV12-4; no firm D call. Trimming pared 5 bases from V and 7 bases from J, leaving 12 bases between. The CDR3 sequence is 13 residues long. The CDR3 is CASSPFFSQPQHF. The CDR3 DNA reads as TGTGCCAGCAGTCCCTTTTTTTCGCAGCCCCAGCATTTT.

Only a few counts were recorded for this clone. The chain is built from TRBV6-5 and TRBJ2-7, with 10 positions matching TRBD1. Germline trimming cut 6 bases from V and 9 bases from J; bases unmatched to any gene: 11. This CDR3 contains 14 residues. CDR1 is MNHEY, CDR2 SVGAGI, per germline. CDR3: CASRTPGQGKGQYF. CDR3 coding DNA: TGTGCCAGCAGGACACCGGGACAGGGGAAGGGGCAGTACTTC.

This rearrangement joins TRBV29-1 to TRBJ1-1; 9 positions match TRBD1. J lost 3 bases, V lost 7 bases, and 3 bases had no gene match. The CDR3 length is 12 residues. Germline CDR1 and CDR2: SQVTM and ANQGSEA. CDR3 sequence (DNA): TGCAGCGGTCACAGGGGGCACACTGAAGCTTTCTTT. Protein sequence: CSGHRGHTEAFF.